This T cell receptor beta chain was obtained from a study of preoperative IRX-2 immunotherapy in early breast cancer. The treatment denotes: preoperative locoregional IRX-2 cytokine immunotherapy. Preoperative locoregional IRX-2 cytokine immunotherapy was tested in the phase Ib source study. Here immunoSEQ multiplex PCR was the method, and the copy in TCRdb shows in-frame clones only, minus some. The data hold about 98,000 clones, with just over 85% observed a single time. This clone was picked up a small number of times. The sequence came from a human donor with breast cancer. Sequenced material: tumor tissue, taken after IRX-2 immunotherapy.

The CDR3 DNA sequence: TGTGCCAGCAGGCGTGCTATGAACACTGAAGCTTTCTTT. It specifies CASRRAMNTEAFF. The rearrangement links TRBV7-8 to TRBJ1-1; D is unresolved. Germline V gives CDR1 SGHVS, CDR2 FQNEAQ. Trimming removed 6 bases from V and 0 bases from J, with 8 bases in between. The CDR3 runs 13 residues.